Below, 26 T cell receptor beta chains from the same sample are listed, as sequenced in a study of blood T cell repertoires in COVID-19. Clones were sequenced by immunoSEQ multiplex PCR, and TCRdb holds only the in-frame ones, with some missing. The sample shows 60,000 to 80,000 clones, 70% to 90% of them seen only once. Sample: peripheral blood. The receptors derive from a man aged 50 or older with acute or convalescent COVID-19.

The chain couples TRBV10-2 to TRBJ2-3, with 7 positions matching TRBD1. The germline V gene encodes CDR1 WSHSY and CDR2 SAAADI. Trimming at V came to 4 bases and at J to 2 bases, leaving 6 bases not matched to a gene. The CDR3 runs 15 residues. CDR3 amino acids: CASSGGTDTTDTQYF. The CDR3 DNA is TGCGCCAGCAGTGGAGGGACAGACACCACAGATACGCAGTATTTT.

In its sample, this clone was seen a few times. This chain connects TRBV7-6 to TRBJ2-2, with 8 bases matching TRBD1. The CDR3 contains 16 residues. CDR1 is SGHVS, CDR2 FNYEAQ, per germline. V was clipped by 5 bases and J by 2 bases; unmatched bases: 7. In DNA, the CDR3 is TGTGCCAGCAGCACCCTGACAGGGGATAACACCGGGGAGCTGTTTTTT. It specifies CASSTLTGDNTGELFF.

J is TRBJ2-3 and V is TRBV6-6, with 8 bases that match TRBD2. Germline assignment: CDR1 MNHNY and CDR2 SVGAGI (reference sequence). The CDR3 has 15 residues. The trim removed 6 bases at V and 5 bases at J, leaving 10 bases unmatched. DNA of the CDR3: TGTGCCAGCAGCTCCCCGGGGGGGCGGGGAGATACGCAGTATTTT. It is translated as CASSSPGGRGDTQYF.

This chain joins TRBV10-3 and TRBJ1-1; D uncertain. Germline V gene sequence: CDR1 ENHRY, CDR2 SYGVKD. Deletions cut 2 bases from V and 2 bases from J, with 3 bases between. The CDR3 has 12 residues. The CDR3 is CAISESNTEAFF. As DNA, the CDR3 is TGTGCCATCAGTGAGAGCAACACTGAAGCTTTCTTT.

The chain is built from TRBV6-2 or TRBV6-3 and TRBJ2-7; 9 bases are a match to TRBD2. The CDR3 is 18 amino acids. Germline V gene lookup returns CDR1 MNHEY and CDR2 SVGEGT. Trimming cost V 0 bases and J 6 bases; bases outside gene matches: 15. CDR3 bases: TGTGCCAGCAGTTACTCCCTGGGCCAGCGGGGGGTCCCGGGCGAGCAGTACTTC. Protein: CASSYSLGQRGVPGEQYF.

CDR3: CASRTSGGRVTDTQYF. The CDR3 coding sequence is TGCGCCAGCAGAACTAGCGGGGGGAGGGTCACAGATACGCAGTATTTT. The chain couples TRBV5-1 to TRBJ2-3; 12 bases align to TRBD2. Per germline, CDR1 SGHRS and CDR2 YFSETQ. J was trimmed by 2 bases and V by 5 bases; bases with no gene match: 6. The length of the CDR3 is 16 residues.

This clone was seen once. The CDR3 nucleotides read TGTGCCATCAGTTCTGGACAGGGAAAGGACTATGGCTACACCTTC. This sequence encodes CAISSGQGKDYGYTF. This chain joins TRBV10-3 and TRBJ1-2, with TRBD1 matching over 8 bases. CDR3 length equals 15 residues. Germline values: CDR1 ENHRY, CDR2 SYGVKD. The trim removed 5 bases at V and 3 bases at J, leaving 8 bases unmatched.

The sample holds one count of this clone. V and J are TRBV9 and TRBJ2-1, with 8 bases aligning to TRBD2. The junction had 9 bases not matched to a gene; V was cut back by 0 bases and J by 7 bases. This CDR3 contains 16 residues. Germline CDR1 is SGDLS and CDR2 is YYNGEE. The CDR3 region is CASSVGTSGYRNEQFF. Here the CDR3 DNA reads TGTGCCAGCAGCGTAGGTACTAGCGGATATAGGAATGAGCAGTTCTTC.

This clone was seen a few times. The genes are TRBV6-5 and TRBJ1-6; TRBD1 might be the D (5 bases). Germline CDR1 reads MNHEY; CDR2 reads SVGAGI. The CDR3 totals 14 residues. The V end lost 6 bases, the J end lost 10 bases, and 16 bases lay between the germline ends. The chain's CDR3 is CASSRTPGISPLHF. In nucleotides, the CDR3 is TGTGCCAGCAGCCGCACCCCAGGGATCTCACCCCTCCACTTT.

This clone has only one observation. The chain links TRBV4-1 to TRBJ1-5; D is ambiguous. The germline gives CDR1 MGHRA, CDR2 YSYEKL. The ends were cut back, 0 bases at V and 6 bases at J, with 15 bases in the middle. The CDR3 is 16 residues long. The CDR3 nucleotides are TGCGCCAGCAGCCAAGATCCAGGCCGGGGAGGTCAGCCCCAGCATTTT. It specifies CASSQDPGRGGQPQHF.

The chain uses TRBV10-3 and TRBJ2-2; 9 bases agree with TRBD2. V lost 2 bases and J lost 6; bases outside the gene matches: 4. This CDR3 has 15 amino acids. CDR1 and CDR2 from the germline V gene are ENHRY and SYGVKD. The CDR3 DNA is TGTGCCATCAGTGAGGGGGTAGCGGGGGCCGGGGAGCTGTTTTTT. Translated: CAISEGVAGAGELFF.

V is TRBV2 and J is TRBJ1-6; D might be TRBD1 (5 bases). Per the germline V gene, CDR1 is SNHLY and CDR2 is FYNNEI. The germline V and J ends were trimmed by 1 base and 8 bases, with 9 bases remaining between them. This CDR3 contains 14 residues. CDR3 bases: TGTGCCAGCAGTGAAGGCAGGGTGGATTCACCCCTCCACTTT. Protein product: CASSEGRVDSPLHF.

This clone was observed once. The J gene is TRBJ1-1, the V gene TRBV7-8; the D is unclear. Trimming pared 1 base from V and 0 bases from J, leaving 18 bases between. Germline lookup yields CDR1 SGHVS and CDR2 FQNEAQ. This CDR3 region has 18 residues. CDR3 amino acids: CASSLGAPDSPLNTEAFF. CDR3 coding DNA: TGTGCCAGCAGCTTAGGCGCCCCTGACTCCCCGCTGAACACTGAAGCTTTCTTT.

The rearrangement links TRBV4-2 to TRBJ2-1; 12 bases are a match to TRBD2. V was pared by 4 bases and J by 12 bases, with 16 bases of the junction left unmatched. CDR3 length equals 17 residues. CDR1 LGHNA and CDR2 YNFKEQ come from the germline V gene. The CDR3 DNA reads as TGTGCCAGCAGCCCCCCCACACTAGCGGGGGGTGGTCAGGGGCAGTTCTTC. Residues: CASSPPTLAGGGQGQFF.

The chain combines TRBV11-2 with TRBJ2-7; perhaps TRBD1 as D (5 bases). V was clipped by 1 base and J by 5 bases, with 9 bases between them. Germline V gene sequence: CDR1 SGHAT, CDR2 FQNNGV. CDR3 size: 13 residues. CDR3 in amino acids: CASSLVGLDEQYV. CDR3 in DNA: TGTGCCAGCAGCTTAGTGGGGCTGGACGAGCAGTACGTC.

The rearrangement uses TRBV6-5 and TRBJ1-2, with D unclear. The CDR3 length is 15 residues. The germline V and J ends were trimmed by 2 bases and 2 bases, with 12 bases remaining between them. Per germline, CDR1 MNHEY and CDR2 SVGAGI. CDR3 sequence (DNA): TGTGCCAGCAGTTACGATCAAGACATCAACTATGGCTACACCTTC. It encodes CASSYDQDINYGYTF.

The chain carries TRBV2 and TRBJ1-4; D remains unclear. Per the germline V gene, CDR1 is SNHLY and CDR2 is FYNNEI. The CDR3 consists of 14 residues. V was clipped by 6 bases and J by 8 bases, with 16 bases between them. The CDR3 reads CASRHTQSVEKLFF. DNA of the CDR3: TGTGCCAGCAGGCACACCCAAAGCGTCGAAAAACTGTTTTTT.

The CDR3 is CAWSLIYNEQFF. DNA of the CDR3: TGTGCCTGGAGCCTTATATACAATGAGCAGTTCTTC. This chain joins TRBV30 and TRBJ2-1; D unresolved. The CDR3 consists of 12 residues. V shed 3 bases and J shed 4 bases, with 7 bases lying between them. Germline V lookup: CDR1 GTSNPN, CDR2 SVGIG (reference sequence).

The V and J genes are TRBV2 and TRBJ2-4, with unresolved D. Trimming left V 4 bases short and J 3 bases short, with 13 bases between. From germline, CDR1 is SNHLY and CDR2 FYNNEI. This CDR3 region has 15 residues. For the CDR3, the DNA is TGTGCCAGCAGTGGGGTACTGAGAGGCAAAAACATTCAGTACTTC. Protein product: CASSGVLRGKNIQYF.

The rearrangement links TRBV11-2 to TRBJ2-1; no firm D call. The CDR3 is made up of 13 amino acids. Looked up from germline, CDR1 is SGHAT and CDR2 is FQNNGV. V was pared by 2 bases and J by 5 bases, with 7 bases between. The chain's CDR3 is CASSLQQNNEQFF. The CDR3 bases are TGTGCCAGCAGCTTACAACAGAACAATGAGCAGTTCTTC.

The sample holds one count of this clone. The rearrangement joins TRBV5-1 to TRBJ1-3; D unresolved. The CDR3 runs to 16 residues. Germline-derived CDR1 and CDR2 are SGHRS and YFSETQ. V lost 0 bases and J 0 bases, leaving 10 bases between the germline ends. DNA of the CDR3: TGCGCCAGCAGCTTGGCCGGAGGCAGCTCTGGAAACACCATATATTTT. Protein product: CASSLAGGSSGNTIYF.

The V call is TRBV10-3, the J call TRBJ2-1; D not resolved. The CDR3 totals 11 residues. CDR1 and CDR2 from the germline V gene are ENHRY and SYGVKD. V was pared by 6 bases and J by 8 bases, with 8 bases between. CDR3 protein: CAISQVDEQFF. CDR3 in DNA: TGTGCCATCAGCCAGGTAGATGAGCAGTTCTTC.

The chain links TRBV18 to TRBJ2-5; TRBD1 matches 9 bases. From germline, CDR1 is KGHSH and CDR2 LQKENI. There are 19 residues in the CDR3. V lost 5 bases, J lost 5 bases, and 21 bases stayed unmatched. For the CDR3, the DNA is TGTGCCAGCTCATTCACCGCTCCGGGACAGGGACTTAAGTTGGAGACCCAGTACTTC. Its translation: CASSFTAPGQGLKLETQYF.

The chain has TRBV7-3 and TRBJ2-3, with D possibly being TRBD2 (7 bases). Trimming shortened V by 5 bases and J by 0 bases, and 15 bases separated the two germline ends. The CDR3 runs 16 residues. Per germline, CDR1 SGHTA and CDR2 FQGTGA. CDR3 bases: TGTGCCAGCAGCCGGCGGGGGCGGGGGAGCACAGATACGCAGTATTTT. Protein: CASSRRGRGSTDTQYF.

The V gene is TRBV10-1, the J gene TRBJ2-3; 8 bases are a match to TRBD2. CDR1 and CDR2 (germline): WNHNN, SYGVQD (reference sequence). The J segment lost 2 bases and the V segment lost 2 bases, leaving 3 bases of the junction unmatched. This CDR3 comprises 15 residues. CDR3 nucleotides: TGCGCCAGCAGTGAGATAGCGGGGATCACAGATACGCAGTATTTT. Protein sequence: CASSEIAGITDTQYF.

The genes are TRBV6-5 and TRBJ1-2, with 9 bases matching TRBD1. The CDR3 covers 14 residues. Trimming removed 9 bases from V and 4 bases from J; junction bases left unmatched: 9. Germline values: CDR1 MNHEY, CDR2 SVGAGI. Here the CDR3 reads CASSERTGAYGYTF. In nucleotides, the CDR3 is TGTGCCAGTTCCGAAAGGACAGGGGCCTATGGCTACACCTTC.